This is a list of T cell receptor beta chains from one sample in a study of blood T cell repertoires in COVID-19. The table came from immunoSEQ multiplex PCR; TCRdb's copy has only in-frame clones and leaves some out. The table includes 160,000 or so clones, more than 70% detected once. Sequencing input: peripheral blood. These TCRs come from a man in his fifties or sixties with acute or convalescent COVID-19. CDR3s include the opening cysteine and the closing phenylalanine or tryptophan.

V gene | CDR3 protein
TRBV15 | CATSRDGLAGAGTDTQYF
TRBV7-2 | CASSLMGLSTYEQYF
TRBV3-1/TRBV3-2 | CASRDRGSNYGYTF
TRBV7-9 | CASRPRTDSNYGYTF
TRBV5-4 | CASSLRSDRYEQYF
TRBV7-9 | CASSSTNYGYTF
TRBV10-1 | CASSESGSWVTGACNSPLHF
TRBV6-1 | CASSEQGSYGYTF
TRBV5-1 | CASSSGNRGPANEKLFF
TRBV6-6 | CASSIDRGLSYGYTF
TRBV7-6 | CASSPLGLTQETQYF
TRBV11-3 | CASSIQDSPLHF
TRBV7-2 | CASSLYGTGGNQPQHF
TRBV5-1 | CASSPYRVWDEQYF
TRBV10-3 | CAISNPGQGTSPLHF
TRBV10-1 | CASSESQGDIYGYTF
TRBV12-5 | CASGAGGDGSLGANVLTF
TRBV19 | CASSIVTDTVGYTF
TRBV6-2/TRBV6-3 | CASSYSKGASDNSPLHF
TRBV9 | CASSVGEFYSGNTIYF
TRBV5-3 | CARTLDGTYNSPLHF
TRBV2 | CASRERTGEVEAFF
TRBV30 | CAWSGGEKNIQYF
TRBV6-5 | CASSKGQGWSPLHF
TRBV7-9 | CASSIGQNNIQYF
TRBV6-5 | CASSSGGFYEQYF
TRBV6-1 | CASSENGSYGYTF
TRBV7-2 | CASSQPPGREQYF
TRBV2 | CASRGPGLGTGEQYF
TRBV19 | CASQGQGNSPLHF
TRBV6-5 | CASRAGEGQQYF
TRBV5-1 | CASSSRPGTGNEQYF
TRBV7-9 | CASSFDQGNDEQYF
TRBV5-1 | CASSLGDEQYF
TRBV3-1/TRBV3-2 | CASSRGPTNEKLFF
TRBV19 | CASKHPRNTEAFF
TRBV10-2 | CASSFGPTGELFF
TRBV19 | CASSPIEVRDDRELFF
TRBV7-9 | CASSLQGATNEKLFF
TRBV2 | CASSGAQGGTSPLHF
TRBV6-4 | CASSDRPWQGHGYTF
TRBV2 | CASHAEETQYF
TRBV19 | CASSLFRPMPWDRGSDTEAFF
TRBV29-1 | CSVEEGRTGYEQYF
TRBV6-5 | CASSTSNRGLSGYTF
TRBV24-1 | CATSRGSYNEQFF